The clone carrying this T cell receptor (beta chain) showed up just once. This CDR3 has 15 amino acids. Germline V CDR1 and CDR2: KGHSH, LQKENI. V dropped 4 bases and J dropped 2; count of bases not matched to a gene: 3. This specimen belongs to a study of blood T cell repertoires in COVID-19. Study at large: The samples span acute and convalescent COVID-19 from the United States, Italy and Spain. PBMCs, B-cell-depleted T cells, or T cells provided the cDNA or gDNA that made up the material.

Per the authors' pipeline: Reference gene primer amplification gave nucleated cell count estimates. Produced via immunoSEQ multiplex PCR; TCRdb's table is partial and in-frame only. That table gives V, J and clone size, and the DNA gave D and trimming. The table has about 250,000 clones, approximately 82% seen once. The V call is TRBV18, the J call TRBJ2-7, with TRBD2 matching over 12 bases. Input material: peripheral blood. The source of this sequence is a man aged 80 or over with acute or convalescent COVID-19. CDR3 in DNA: TGTGCCAGCTCACAGACTAGCGGGGGACCCTACGAGCAGTACTTC. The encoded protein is CASSQTSGGPYEQYF. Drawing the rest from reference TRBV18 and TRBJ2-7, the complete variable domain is NAGVMQNPRHLVRRRGQEARLRCSPMKGHSHVYWYRQLPEEGLKFMVYLQKENIIDESGMPKERFSAEFPKEGPSILRIQQVVRGDSAAYFCASSQTSGGPYEQYFGPGTRLTVT.